The 15 T cell receptor beta chains presented below share a single source sample, sequenced in a study of blood T cells in healthy people across ages. Next came a second PCR, run for 7 to 11 cycles, which used a sample-barcoded 5' primer along with a J-beta primer mix. TCRdb reprocessed the 5' RACE reads with MiXCR, giving one entry per CDR3 protein. Of about 1.4 million distinct CDR3 sequences listed, approximately 63% are singletons. Sample: blood. All receptors derive from a man younger than 35 in good health.

V usage is TRBV12-3 or TRBV12-4 and J usage is TRBJ1-1, with D possibly TRBD1 on 6 matching bases. V lost 6 bases to trimming and J lost 10 bases, with 15 bases between them. The CDR3 spans 12 residues. The CDR3 coding sequence is TGTGCCAGCAGGCCGAGGACAGTTGGAGCTTTCTTT. The encoded protein is CASRPRTVGAFF.

This clonotype appeared once. This chain uses TRBV12-3 or TRBV12-4 with TRBJ2-5, with 7 bases that match TRBD2. J was trimmed by 11 bases and V by 3 bases; bases with no gene match: 15. This CDR3 comprises 15 residues. In DNA form, the CDR3 reads TGTGCCAGCAGTTTTGGCGGCGGGAGAACCTACGGGCAGTACTTC. Amino acids: CASSFGGGRTYGQYF.

J is TRBJ2-1 and V is TRBV20-1; 8 bases are shared with TRBD2. The germline CDR1 and CDR2 sequences are DFQATT and SNEGSKA (reference sequence). The CDR3 runs 15 residues. V was clipped by 1 base and J by 0 bases; unmatched bases: 2. CDR3 bases: TGCAGTGCTAGAGGGGGACTAGTCTCCTACAATGAGCAGTTCTTC. It translates to CSARGGLVSYNEQFF.

V usage is TRBV18 and J usage is TRBJ2-4; the D call may be TRBD1 or TRBD2 (5 bases each). The end of the DNA fits TRBJ2-7 better, so the J call may be wrong. Germline V gives CDR1 KGHSH, CDR2 LQKENI. The CDR3 spans 14 residues. The CDR3 DNA reads as TGTGCCAGCTCACCGGGGCAGAGGGTTTACGAGCAGTACTTC. Its translation is CASSPGQRVYEQYF.

The gene calls are TRBV6-5 and TRBJ2-5; tentative D call: TRBD1 (6 bases). V was shortened by 6 bases and J by 5 bases, with 16 bases between the two germline ends. In germline, CDR1 is MNHEY, CDR2 SVGAGI. The CDR3 is 14 amino acids. CDR3 loop: CASSWDNPGETQYF. For the CDR3, the DNA is TGTGCCAGCAGCTGGGACAACCCTGGGGAGACCCAGTACTTC.

Only a few counts were recorded for this clonotype. The chain joins TRBV5-1 to TRBJ2-7, with TRBD1 identical over 7 bases. Germline values: CDR1 SGHRS, CDR2 YFSETQ. This CDR3 comprises 14 residues. Unmatched junction bases numbered 5, after V lost 0 bases and J lost 5 bases. The CDR3 reads CASSLVQGVHEQYF. As DNA, the CDR3 is TGCGCCAGCAGCTTGGTCCAGGGGGTCCACGAGCAGTACTTC.

The rearrangement uses TRBV27 and TRBJ1-1; unclear D gene. The ends were cut back, 3 bases at V and 3 bases at J, with 20 bases in the middle. The CDR3 is made up of 17 amino acids. CDR1 is MNHEY and CDR2 is SMNVEV in the germline V gene (reference sequence). DNA of the CDR3: TGTGCCAGCAGTTTGGGGATGCGTGGCATCCATGACACTGAAGCTTTCTTT. This translates into CASSLGMRGIHDTEAFF.

The genes are TRBV5-5 and TRBJ2-7; D not certain. The CDR3 contains 14 residues. V lost 0 bases and J lost 6, with 13 bases in between. Germline V CDR1 and CDR2: SGHKS, YYEKEE (reference sequence). In DNA form, the CDR3 reads TGTGCCAGCAGCTTGGGCGAATATCTTACCGAGCAGTACTTC. Translated, it gives CASSLGEYLTEQYF.

This chain joins TRBV20-1 and TRBJ2-7; 8 positions agree with TRBD1. V was pared by 2 bases and J by 3 bases, with 6 bases of the junction left unmatched. The CDR3 totals 14 residues. Germline V gene sequence: CDR1 DFQATT, CDR2 SNEGSKA (reference sequence). CDR3 nucleotide sequence: TGCAGTGCTAGAAAGGGACAGGCGCTCTACGAGCAGTACTTC. Residues: CSARKGQALYEQYF.

This clonotype was detected once. The chain uses TRBV5-1 and TRBJ1-4; a possible D gene is TRBD1 (5 bases). The CDR3 length is 14 residues. Trimming removed 5 bases from V and 0 bases from J, with 8 bases in between. The V gene's germline CDR1 is SGHRS and CDR2 YFSETQ. The CDR3 DNA is TGCGCCAGCAGACAGGCTTCAACTAATGAAAAACTGTTTTTT. Its protein is CASRQASTNEKLFF.

The gene calls are TRBV6-6 and TRBJ2-1, with D tentatively TRBD1 (7 bases). Germline V lookup: CDR1 MNHNY, CDR2 SVGAGI (reference sequence). V was pared by 2 bases and J by 9 bases, with 20 bases between. This CDR3 region has 16 residues. CDR3 sequence: CASSYPDGGKGAEQFF. The DNA for the CDR3 is TGTGCCAGCAGTTACCCGGACGGGGGTAAGGGGGCTGAGCAGTTCTTC.

The rearrangement joins TRBV6-2 or TRBV6-3 to TRBJ2-5, with D perhaps matching TRBD2 (5 bases). The CDR3 runs 14 residues. Between the trimmed V and J ends, which lost 2 bases and 10 bases, there was a span of 17 bases. The germline V gene has CDR1 MNHEY and CDR2 SVGEGT. This CDR3 reads CASSYEGLSECQYF. CDR3 bases: TGTGCCAGCAGTTACGAAGGACTGTCGGAATGCCAGTACTTC.

Here the CDR3 DNA reads TGTGCCAGCAGCGGGGTTAGCGGGGTCGGGGAGCTGTTTTTT. Translating it yields CASSGVSGVGELFF. This sequence joins TRBV9 and TRBJ2-2; TRBD2 aligns across 8 bases. Trimming took 3 bases from V and 7 from J; bases not matched to a gene: 5. There are 14 residues in the CDR3. Germline V gene data show CDR1 as SGDLS and CDR2 as YYNGEE.

This clonotype was recorded only once. The genes are TRBV7-6 and TRBJ2-5; D is tentatively TRBD1 or TRBD2 (6 bases each). This CDR3 is built from 14 residues. The V gene's germline CDR1 is SGHVS and CDR2 FNYEAQ. Trimming stripped 5 bases from V and 5 bases from J, with 15 bases between. The CDR3 is CASSTRGGPETQYF. The CDR3 nucleotides read TGTGCCAGCAGCACCCGTGGGGGGCCGGAGACCCAGTACTTC.

This rearrangement joins TRBV27 to TRBJ1-1, with 9 bases fitting TRBD1. In germline, CDR1 is MNHEY, CDR2 SMNVEV (reference sequence). V dropped 5 bases and J dropped 9; count of bases not matched to a gene: 10. The CDR3 spans 14 residues. CDR3 in DNA: TGTGCCAGCAGTCCCCTCCGGGACAGGGTAAAAGCTTTCTTT. It specifies CASSPLRDRVKAFF.